This T cell receptor (beta chain) was profiled in a study of molecular identifiers for immune sequencing clone quantification. Whole-study results and caveats: Clones of above 20 RNA copies carried over 99% of effector molecules; in naive cells they carried under 1%.

V lost 5 bases, J lost 6 bases, and 6 bases stayed unmatched. Germline V CDR1 and CDR2: SGHNT, YENEEA. The CDR3 runs to 13 residues. TCRdb redid the calling of the PCR reads with MiXCR, one entry per CDR3 protein. The sample has a few thousand distinct CDR3 sequences, 18% seen once; the top ten hold roughly 8.2%. Concerning this clonotype itself: Its matching antigen is unknown.

The chain couples TRBV11-3 to TRBJ2-7; 8 nucleotides match TRBD2. Specimen: naive CD8+ T cells from blood, with Jurkat cell RNA spiked in. Noted subset: FACS-sorted CD8+CD4-CCR7+CD45RA+ naive T cells. The source is a human donor in good health. Some libraries in this study had Jurkat cell RNA spiked in. For the CDR3, the DNA is TGTGCCAGCAGCCAAGGACTAGCAGGCGAGCAGTACTTC. This codes for CASSQGLAGEQYF.